These 2 T cell receptor beta chains were sequenced from one sample in a study of post-analysis software for immune sequencing data. Overall study results and limits: Four or five TRBV segments, including TRBV5-6, TRBV5-1 and TRBV20-1, were more frequent in patients than controls.

Their antigen targets remain unknown. Unique molecular identifiers were carried by the TCR beta cDNA libraries. TCRdb itself ran the PCR reads through MiXCR, one entry per CDR3 protein. The table has roughly 540,000 distinct CDR3 sequences, approximately 34% seen once. Sequenced: blood. The receptors originated from a girl aged 2-17 years with multiple sclerosis.

V gene TRBV5-1 combines with J gene TRBJ2-1; 15 nucleotides line up with TRBD2. Unmatched junction bases numbered 4, after V lost 7 bases and J lost 8 bases. The CDR3 is 14 residues long. Germline V gene sequence: CDR1 SGHRS, CDR2 YFSETQ. This CDR3 is CASAGTSGGYEQFF. The CDR3 DNA sequence: TGCGCCAGCGCTGGGACTAGCGGGGGGTATGAGCAGTTCTTC. The full variable domain, with the rest looked up from reference TRBV5-1 and TRBJ2-1, is KAGVTQTPRYLIKTRGQQVTLSCSPISGHRSVSWYQQTPGQGLQFLFEYFSETQRNKGNFPGRFSGRQFSNSRSEMNVSTLELGDSALYLCASAGTSGGYEQFFGPGTRLTVL.

This clonotype was recorded a few times. This sequence joins TRBV29-1 and TRBJ2-1, with D maybe TRBD1 (5 bases). Germline V gene lookup returns CDR1 SQVTM and CDR2 ANQGSEA. The CDR3 totals 19 residues. V lost 6 bases, J lost 0 bases, and 27 bases lay in between. The CDR3 DNA follows: TGCAGCGTCGACGGCTGGGGCTTAGCCTCCGTTAGCTCCTACAATGAGCAGTTCTTC. This translates into CSVDGWGLASVSSYNEQFF.